The rows below give T cell receptor beta chains drawn from one sample of a study of immune evolution from preneoplasia to lung adenocarcinoma. Some clones are missing from TCRdb's copy, which holds only in-frame ones; the method was immunoSEQ multiplex PCR. The sample contains thousands of clones, roughly 88% of which appear only once. Sample: FFPE minimally invasive lung adenocarcinoma tissue. The source of these receptors is a person aged 70 to 79 with lung adenocarcinoma. Both conserved end residues are part of each CDR3.

>TRBV7-2|TRBJ1-6
CASSLAAGGYNSPLHF
>TRBV4-1|TRBJ2-1
CASSQEASGGYNEQFF
>TRBV28|TRBJ1-1
CASSFHRGQGTEAFF
>TRBV28|TRBJ1-5
CASSLLSSSAQHF
>TRBV2|TRBJ1-2
CASSKGTVANYGYTF
>TRBV10-1|TRBJ1-1
CASSRQTNTEAFF
>TRBV5-1|TRBJ1-1
CASSLEGGAVSTEAFF
>TRBV11-2|TRBJ2-7
CASSLREGNYEQYF
>TRBV28|TRBJ2-7
CASSLGQGFHEQYF
>TRBV10-2|TRBJ2-7
CASSESGGSYEQYF
>TRBV5-1|TRBJ2-5
CASSIKGEETQYF
>TRBV5-1|TRBJ2-7
CASSLGGQGAHRYF
>TRBV7-3|TRBJ2-6
CASRSTGTGANVLTF
>TRBV5-6|TRBJ1-5
CASSWGAHQPQHF
>TRBV7-8|TRBJ2-7
CASSWDRGLEQYF
>TRBV29-1|TRBJ1-1
CSVEDPARKAFF
>TRBV11-3|TRBJ2-1
CASSFLAGPGNEQFF
>TRBV6-1|TRBJ2-1
CASSAFGGPGNEQFF
>TRBV6-6|TRBJ2-2
CASSYVGEGTGELFF
>TRBV9|TRBJ1-4
CASSAPTGEGGEKLFF
>TRBV6-1|TRBJ2-3
CASSGEGGRTDTQYF
>TRBV6-4|TRBJ1-2
CASSDQGYGYTF
>TRBV6-6|TRBJ2-1
CASSYGQGHYNEQFF
>TRBV19|TRBJ1-2
CASSIAGTYGYTF
>TRBV5-6|TRBJ2-7
CASSRIGLPLYEQYF
>TRBV25-1|TRBJ1-4
CASSAPGGTRLFF
>TRBV27|TRBJ2-7
CASSRQGASLYEQYF
>TRBV7-9|TRBJ2-5
CASSLGSGAETQYF
>TRBV10-2|NA
CASSDRDREGYEQYF
>TRBV18|TRBJ1-2
CASSAGQDYGYTF
>TRBV4-1|TRBJ1-2
CASSSRQGVNYGYTF
>TRBV28|TRBJ2-1
CASSFWRDEQFF
>TRBV4-1|TRBJ1-2
CASSQGARSYGYTF
>TRBV18|TRBJ2-7
CASSPSTSYEQYF
>TRBV6-6|TRBJ2-7
CASSYLAATYEQYF
>TRBV18|TRBJ1-1
CASSPGQVTEAFF
>TRBV6-1|TRBJ2-2
CASSEGDSPVRVTGELFF
>TRBV2|TRBJ1-5
CASRLNAQGSQPQHF
>TRBV28|TRBJ1-1
CASSSPDGNTEAFF
>TRBV7-3|TRBJ2-2
CASSLTTNTGELFF
>TRBV27|TRBJ1-3
CASSLTGAGNTIYF
>TRBV7-8|TRBJ1-4
CASSLGGGEEKLFF
>TRBV25-1|TRBJ2-5
CASSEFIGGGAQETQYF
>TRBV27|TRBJ2-7
CASSAYWTGNYEQYF
>TRBV5-4|TRBJ1-1
CASRKGQDREAFF
>TRBV19|TRBJ2-2
CASSISRTGELFF